This T cell receptor beta chain was sequenced during a study of post-analysis software for immune sequencing data. Study-level results: In patients, TRBV5-6, TRBV5-1 and TRBV20-1 belonged to about five TRBV segments found more frequently than in controls. Strong co-clustering by F measure linked samples that shared a preparation batch.

Unique molecular identifiers featured in each of the TCR beta cDNA libraries. One entry per CDR3 protein results from TCRdb running MiXCR on the PCR reads. The sample lists approximately 770,000 distinct CDR3 sequences, more than 45% occurring once. V was clipped by 4 bases and J by 2 bases, with 15 bases between them. The CDR3 runs to 17 residues. This clonotype has only a few counts. Its target is unknown. J is TRBJ2-6 and V is TRBV12-3 or TRBV12-4, with TRBD1 as a possible D gene (5 bases). The clonotype was recovered from a girl aged 5 to 17 with multiple sclerosis. Sequencing was performed on blood. DNA of the CDR3: TGTGCCAGCAGTTCGCATACGGACACCCCTGGGGCCAACGTCCTGACTTTC. Residues: CASSSHTDTPGANVLTF.